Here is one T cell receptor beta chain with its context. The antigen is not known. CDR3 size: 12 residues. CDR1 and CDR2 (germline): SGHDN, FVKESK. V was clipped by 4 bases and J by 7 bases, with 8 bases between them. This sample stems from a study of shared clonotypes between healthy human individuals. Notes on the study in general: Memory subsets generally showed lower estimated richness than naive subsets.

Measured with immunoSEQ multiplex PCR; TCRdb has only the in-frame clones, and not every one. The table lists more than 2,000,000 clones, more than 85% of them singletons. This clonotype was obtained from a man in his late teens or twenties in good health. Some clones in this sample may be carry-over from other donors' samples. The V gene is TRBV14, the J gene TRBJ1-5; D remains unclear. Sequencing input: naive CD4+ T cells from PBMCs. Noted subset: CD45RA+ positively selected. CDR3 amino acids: CASSLEGQPQHF. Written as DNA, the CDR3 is TGTGCCAGCAGCCTCGAGGGACAGCCCCAGCATTTT.